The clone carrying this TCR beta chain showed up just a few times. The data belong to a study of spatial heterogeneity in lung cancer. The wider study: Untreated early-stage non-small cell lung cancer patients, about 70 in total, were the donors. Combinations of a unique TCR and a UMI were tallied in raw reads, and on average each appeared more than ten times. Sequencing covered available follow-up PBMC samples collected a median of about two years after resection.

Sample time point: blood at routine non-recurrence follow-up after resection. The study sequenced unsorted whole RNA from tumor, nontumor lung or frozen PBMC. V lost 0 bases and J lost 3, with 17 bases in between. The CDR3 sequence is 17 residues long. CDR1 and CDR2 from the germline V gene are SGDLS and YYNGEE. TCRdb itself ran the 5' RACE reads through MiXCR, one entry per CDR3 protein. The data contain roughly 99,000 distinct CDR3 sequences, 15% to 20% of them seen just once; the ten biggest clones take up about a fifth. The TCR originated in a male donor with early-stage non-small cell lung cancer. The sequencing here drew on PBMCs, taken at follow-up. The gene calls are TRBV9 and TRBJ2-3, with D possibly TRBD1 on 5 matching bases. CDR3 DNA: TGTGCCAGCAGCGTAGACACGTTTATGGGGCCGACAGATACGCAGTATTTT. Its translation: CASSVDTFMGPTDTQYF.